Detailed here is one TCR beta chain. These data belong to a study of blood T cell repertoires in COVID-19. Study summary: Italy, Spain and the United States were the sources of the convalescent and acute COVID-19 samples.

As processed by the authors: It was from reference gene primer amplification that nucleated cell counts were estimated. TCRdb's copy holds only in-frame clones and misses some; the assay was immunoSEQ multiplex PCR. That table furnishes V, J and clone size, whereas the DNA furnished D and trimming. The repertoire holds around 130,000 clones, more than 75% seen once, with about 3.9% in the top ten. This receptor was identified in a man aged 60 to 75 with acute or convalescent COVID-19. The sample was peripheral blood.

CDR3 protein: CASSLVTAGALHF. The CDR3 nucleotides are TGTGCCAGCAGCTTAGTAACTGCCGGGGCCCTCCACTTT. The genes are TRBV7-2 and TRBJ1-6; D is uncertain. CDR1 SGHTA and CDR2 FQGNSA come from the germline V gene. The germline V and J ends were trimmed by 1 base and 14 bases, with 12 bases remaining between them. The CDR3 covers 13 residues.